This T cell receptor beta chain was recorded in a study of blood T cell repertoires in COVID-19. Overall study: Donors in the United States, Italy and Spain gave samples during acute or convalescent COVID-19. PBMCs, B-cell-depleted T cells, or T cells were the source of the cDNA or gDNA that made up the material.

This CDR3 is 13 amino acids long. CDR1 and CDR2 (germline): MNHEY, SVGAGI. Trimming stripped 3 bases from V and 0 bases from J, with 3 bases between. In its sample, this clone was seen once. Per the study methods: The authors estimated nucleated cell counts from reference gene primer amplification. The data were produced by immunoSEQ multiplex PCR, yet TCRdb's version contains in-frame clones alone and is incomplete. That table gives V, J and clone size, and the DNA gave D and trimming. Among roughly 300,000 clones, about 84% were seen once, and the ten largest hold under 2%. The sample consisted of peripheral blood. The genes are TRBV6-5 and TRBJ1-5; D ambiguous. The TCR originated in a woman aged 45-59 years with acute or convalescent COVID-19. The CDR3 region has the DNA TGTGCCAGCAGTTATCGTAGCAATCAGCCCCAGCATTTT. Encoded protein: CASSYRSNQPQHF.